A selection of T cell receptor beta chains follows, all from one sample in a study of T cells after yellow fever vaccination. TCRdb fed the 5' RACE reads into MiXCR, producing one record per CDR3 protein. The data contain about 340,000 distinct CDR3 sequences, 8.7% of them singletons. This specimen was PBMCs, taken on the day of the first yellow fever vaccination. The receptors here all came from a young man who received the YFV17D yellow fever vaccine. Both conserved end residues are part of each CDR3. D genes are given only for firm matches. Expanded clones are given a class, and other clones once, few, many or no size at all.

d_call	v_call	j_call	clone_size	cdr3_nt	cdr3_aa
NA	TRBV4-3	TRBJ1-1	NA	TGCGCCAGCAGCCAAGATCTGAGGCGGCAGACTGACACTGAAGCTTTCTTT	CASSQDLRRQTDTEAFF
NA	TRBV20-1	TRBJ1-1	many	TGCAGTGCTACAAGAGTTCGGACTGAAGCTTTCTTT	CSATRVRTEAFF
TRBD1	TRBV28	TRBJ1-5	NA	TGTGCCAGCAGTTTATGGGGGCCAGGGGGCCAGCCCCAGCATTTT	CASSLWGPGGQPQHF
TRBD1	TRBV13	TRBJ2-2	few	TGTGCCAGCACCAGACAGGGGGCAGGCGGGGAGCTGTTTTTT	CASTRQGAGGELFF
NA	TRBV6-2/TRBV6-3	TRBJ1-1	few	TGTGCCAGCAGTTACCCATACAGGGCGAAGAACACTGAAGCTTTCTTT	CASSYPYRAKNTEAFF
NA	TRBV12-3/TRBV12-4	TRBJ1-2	NA	TGTGCCAGCAGTCCCTTCGACAGGCCAAACTATGGCTACACCTTC	CASSPFDRPNYGYTF
TRBD1	TRBV7-3	TRBJ2-7	NA	TGTGCCAGCAGGCGAGCCGGGACAGGGGACGAGCAGTACTTC	CASRRAGTGDEQYF
TRBD2	TRBV20-1	TRBJ2-3	few	TGCAGTGCTGCGGGACTAGCGGGGGGCACAGATACGCAGTATTTT	CSAAGLAGGTDTQYF
NA	TRBV6-5	TRBJ2-7	many	TGTGCCAGCAGTTACGGGGACATAACCTACGAGCAGTACTTC	CASSYGDITYEQYF
NA	TRBV20-1	TRBJ1-1	NA	TGCAGTGCTAGAGATCTATGGGGGCGGGGAGCTTTCTTT	CSARDLWGRGAFF
NA	TRBV12-5	TRBJ2-5	NA	TGTGCTAGTGGTTCGGGGACGGGACAGCGGGGAGAGACCCAGTACTTC	CASGSGTGQRGETQYF
NA	TRBV12-3/TRBV12-4	TRBJ2-1	NA	TGTGCCAGCAGTTCCCTACGGGGGAACAATGAGCAGTTCTTC	CASSSLRGNNEQFF
NA	TRBV29-1	TRBJ2-5	few	TGCAGCGTTAACGACCTGGGGGGTGAGACCCAGTACTTC	CSVNDLGGETQYF
NA	TRBV6-2/TRBV6-3	TRBJ1-5	many	TGTGCCAGCCAAAGACAAGGTGGGAGCAATCAGCCCCAGCATTTT	CASQRQGGSNQPQHF
NA	TRBV20-1	TRBJ2-3	NA	TGCAGTGCTAGATCTACACGGGCTAGCGGCACAGATACGCAGTATTTT	CSARSTRASGTDTQYF
TRBD1	TRBV29-1	TRBJ2-1	few	TGCAGCGTTGATGAGGGGGCGGATGAGCAGTTCTTC	CSVDEGADEQFF
NA	TRBV7-6	TRBJ1-3	few	TGTGCCAGCAGCTTATACTTGTCTGGAAACACCATATATTTT	CASSLYLSGNTIYF
NA	TRBV6-1	TRBJ2-3	many	TGTGCCAGCAGCCGGAAAGCGAGGGGACGGGGAGATACGCAGTATTTT	CASSRKARGRGDTQYF
NA	TRBV7-9	TRBJ2-3	many	TGTGCCAGCAGCCCCCGACGGGGTACGCAGTATTTT	CASSPRRGTQYF
NA	TRBV6-2/TRBV6-3	TRBJ1-2	few	TGTGCCAGCCAAGGACAGAACTATGGCTACACCTTC	CASQGQNYGYTF
NA	TRBV4-1	TRBJ2-3	few	TGCGCCAGCAGCCAAGTTCGAGCAGATACGCAGTATTTT	CASSQVRADTQYF
NA	TRBV12-3/TRBV12-4	TRBJ2-3	NA	TGTGCCAGCAGCGGGGCAACTAGCACAGATACGCAGTATTTT	CASSGATSTDTQYF
NA	TRBV12-3/TRBV12-4	TRBJ1-5	many	TGTGCCAGCGGGAGCGGGCAGCCCCAGCATTTT	CASGSGQPQHF
TRBD1	TRBV7-2	TRBJ1-5	many	TGTGCCAGCAGCTTGGGTAACAGGGGTCATCAGCCCCAGCATTTT	CASSLGNRGHQPQHF
NA	TRBV28	TRBJ1-5	NA	TGTGCCAGCAGTTTCGCCCTCAATCAGCCCCAGCATTTT	CASSFALNQPQHF
TRBD1	TRBV20-1	TRBJ2-2	many	TGCAGTGCTAGACCGGGACAGGGTAGCACCGGGGAGCTGTTTTTT	CSARPGQGSTGELFF
NA	TRBV4-1	TRBJ2-2	many	TGCGCCAGCAGCCAAGACAACAGGGTGACCGGGGAGCTGTTTTTT	CASSQDNRVTGELFF
NA	TRBV18	TRBJ2-2	NA	TGTGCCAGCTCACGCGATACGGCCGGGGAGCTGTTTTTT	CASSRDTAGELFF
TRBD1	TRBV20-1	TRBJ1-4	few	TGCAGCTCCTCCGGGACAGGAAATGAAAAACTGTTTTTT	CSSSGTGNEKLFF
TRBD2	TRBV7-9	TRBJ2-1	few	TGTGCCAGCAGCCCCCCAGCGGGGACCGCCCATGAGCAGTTCTTC	CASSPPAGTAHEQFF
NA	TRBV4-3	TRBJ2-4	NA	TGCGCCAGCAGCCAAGGGGACACCAAAAACATTCAGTACTTC	CASSQGDTKNIQYF
NA	TRBV6-5	TRBJ1-2	NA	TGTGCCAGCAGTTACTCGCCGGCTAACTATGGCTACACCTTC	CASSYSPANYGYTF
NA	TRBV7-1	TRBJ1-1	NA	TGTGTCAGCAGCAGGGAGATGCACACTGAAGCTTTCTTT	CVSSREMHTEAFF
TRBD2	TRBV5-1	TRBJ2-2	few	TGCGCCAGCCGCCTTGGAGGCGGGGGCACCGGGGAGCTGTTTTTT	CASRLGGGGTGELFF
NA	TRBV5-1	TRBJ2-7	few	TGCGCCAGCAGCCCCGGGGCCGAGGGCGGCGAGCAGTACTTC	CASSPGAEGGEQYF
TRBD1	TRBV6-4	TRBJ2-1	few	TGTGCCAGCAGTAGGGACAGAGGGGATGAGCAGTTCTTC	CASSRDRGDEQFF
NA	TRBV20-1	TRBJ2-3	few	TGCAGTGCTAGCGACGCGAGGAGCACAGATACGCAGTATTTT	CSASDARSTDTQYF
NA	TRBV5-1	TRBJ1-3	NA	TGCGCCAGCAGCTTGGATTCTTGGGGAAACACCATATATTTT	CASSLDSWGNTIYF
NA	TRBV7-2	TRBJ2-3	few	TGTGCCAGCACCAAAACTAGTTTAGATACGCAGTATTTT	CASTKTSLDTQYF